The present T cell receptor (beta chain) was sequenced within a study of OX40 agonist ivuxolimab in advanced cancers. Notes on the study in general: There was clonal expansion of CD4+ and CD8+ blood T cells by week 6 at 0.1 to 3.0 mg/kg.

This clone was recorded only once. Its antigen is not identified. TCRdb's table, derived via immunoSEQ multiplex PCR, lists solely in-frame clones and lacks some. Of about 12,000 clones listed, roughly 81% are singletons. CDR3 length: 17 amino acids. V was pared by 1 base and J by 5 bases, with 9 bases of the junction left unmatched. Germline CDR1 reads LGHNA; CDR2 reads YNFKEQ. The source is an adult with an advanced solid tumor such as melanoma, head and neck, liver or kidney cancer. The sample consisted of CD4+ or CD8+ T cells sorted from blood, taken in a trial of the OX40 agonist ivuxolimab. This rearrangement joins TRBV4-2 to TRBJ2-3; 10 bases match TRBD1. The CDR3 sequence: CASSQVVGTGVGDTQYF. CDR3 DNA: TGTGCCAGCAGCCAAGTGGTCGGGACAGGGGTGGGAGATACGCAGTATTTT.